One sample yielded the 7 T cell receptor beta chains listed below, sequenced in a study of blood T cell repertoires in COVID-19 (dated by TCRdb to the early 2020s). Library generation was performed with the immunoSEQ multiplex PCR assay. TCRdb provides this immuneACCESS table in a form limited to in-frame rearrangements. Some clones are lacking; in checked studies, under half of them reflect an unresolved V gene, and why the rest are absent is not known. The sample table records about 670,000 clones; around 90% of these occur just once. Over 0.2% of the sample rests with the top ten. What was sequenced was peripheral blood. The origin of the receptors is a young woman with acute or convalescent COVID-19.

This chain links TRBV12-3 or TRBV12-4 with TRBJ1-6; 8 bases fit TRBD1. V gave up 5 bases and J gave up 10 bases; unmatched junction bases: 4. This CDR3 spans 13 amino acids. CDR3 amino acids: CASSQGQGSPLHF. The CDR3 DNA follows: TGTGCCAGCAGTCAAGGACAGGGATCACCCCTCCACTTT.

The chain couples TRBV3-1 (or the pseudogene TRBV3-2) to TRBJ1-6; D uncertain. This CDR3 is 15 amino acids long. V lost 0 bases to trimming and J lost 6 bases, with 9 bases between them. Germline CDR1 and CDR2: LGHDT and YNNKEL (reference sequence). The CDR3 sequence is CASSQELRFNSPLHF. The CDR3 DNA is TGTGCCAGCAGCCAAGAGTTGCGGTTTAATTCACCCCTCCACTTT.

The V and J genes are TRBV5-4 and TRBJ2-3; TRBD2 matches at 11 bases. There are 14 residues in the CDR3. V shed 4 bases, J shed 5 bases, and the junction held 3 bases outside the gene matches. Germline CDR1 is SGHNT and CDR2 is YYREEE (reference sequence). CDR3 bases: TGTGCCAGCAGCCGACTAGCGGGGCTAGATACGCAGTATTTT. It encodes CASSRLAGLDTQYF.

CDR3 sequence (DNA): TGTGCCAGCAGTTTATCTGGGGACAGGGTGGGGTACGAGCAGTACTTC. Translating gives CASSLSGDRVGYEQYF. The genes are TRBV27 and TRBJ2-7; 9 bases agree with TRBD1. Germline V gives CDR1 MNHEY, CDR2 SMNVEV (reference sequence). This CDR3 region has 16 residues. J gave up 4 bases and V 0 bases, and 7 bases lay outside the gene matches.

The V call is TRBV4-1, the J call TRBJ1-5; D gene unclear. V was trimmed by 2 bases and J by 0 bases, leaving 8 bases between them. Per the germline V gene, CDR1 is MGHRA and CDR2 is YSYEKL. The CDR3 consists of 15 residues. The CDR3 reads CASSQNSYSNQPQHF. The CDR3 DNA reads as TGCGCCAGCAGCCAAAACAGTTATAGCAATCAGCCCCAGCATTTT.

The genes are TRBV5-5 and TRBJ1-2, with no clear D. Between the trimmed V and J ends, which lost 2 bases and 6 bases, there was a span of 11 bases. Germline V gene sequence: CDR1 SGHKS, CDR2 YYEKEE (reference sequence). The CDR3 runs to 13 residues. The CDR3: CASSFDGVDGYTF. In DNA, the CDR3 is TGTGCCAGCAGCTTCGACGGGGTGGATGGCTACACCTTC.

This clone was observed a few times. This rearrangement joins TRBV5-6 to TRBJ1-6, with no clear D. The CDR3 is made up of 17 amino acids. Germline lookup yields CDR1 SGHDT and CDR2 YYEEEE. V gave up 3 bases and J gave up 4 bases, with 17 bases separating them. In DNA form, the CDR3 reads TGTGCCAGCAGCTGGAGGCCCCCGACGGAATATAATTCACCCCTCCACTTT. Translated: CASSWRPPTEYNSPLHF.